The next 32 T cell receptor beta chains were all read from a single sample in a study of beta chain features in type 1 diabetes. Expressed TCRB transcripts were sequenced, since all the RNA that had been isolated was reverse transcribed. The table came from immunoSEQ multiplex PCR; TCRdb's copy has only in-frame clones and leaves some out. Among approximately 23,000 clones listed, roughly 69% were seen once. Sequencing was done on a sample of Tregs from blood. These receptors were taken from a woman aged 40 to 49 in good health.

The V gene is TRBV29-1, the J gene TRBJ2-5; maybe TRBD2 (5 bases). The ends were cut back, 1 base at V and 7 bases at J, with 7 bases in the middle. CDR3 length: 11 amino acids. Germline CDR1 is SQVTM and CDR2 is ANQGSEA. In DNA, the CDR3 is TGCAGCGTTGAAGTTCGGGGGACCCAGTACTTC. This translates into CSVEVRGTQYF.

V gene TRBV7-9 combines with J gene TRBJ1-1; maybe TRBD1 (5 bases). The CDR3 has 14 residues. Deletions cut 0 bases from V and 10 bases from J, with 15 bases between. Germline V gene lookup returns CDR1 SEHNR and CDR2 FQNEAQ (reference sequence). CDR3 DNA: TGTGCCAGCAGCTTAGCTGGGGCCCAGGATGGAGCTTTCTTT. Its protein is CASSLAGAQDGAFF. Full variable domain (rest looked up from reference TRBV7-9 and TRBJ1-1): DTGVSQNPRHKITKRGQNVTFRCDPISEHNRLYWYRQTLGQGPEFLTYFQNEAQLEKSRLLSDRFSAERPKGSFSTLEIQRTEQGDSAMYLCASSLAGAQDGAFFGQGTRLTVV.

The genes are TRBV10-2 and TRBJ1-3, with D uncertain. This CDR3 region has 14 residues. Trimming left V 2 bases short and J 0 bases short, with 5 bases between. Germline V gene sequence: CDR1 WSHSY, CDR2 SAAADI. CDR3: CASSEQVSGNTIYF. DNA for the CDR3: TGCGCCAGCAGTGAGCAGGTCTCTGGAAACACCATATATTTT.

This clone was observed a handful of times. This chain uses TRBV7-2 with TRBJ2-7, with 7 bases lining up with TRBD2. This CDR3 comprises 14 residues. V shed 5 bases, J shed 1 base, and the junction held 5 bases outside the gene matches. Germline CDR1 SGHTA, CDR2 FQGNSA. This chain's CDR3 is CASSPGDYSYEQYF. The CDR3 DNA sequence: TGTGCCAGCAGCCCGGGGGACTATTCCTACGAGCAGTACTTC.

The rearrangement uses TRBV7-2 and TRBJ1-2; D gene uncertain. The CDR3 runs 15 residues. The ends were cut back, 5 bases at V and 6 bases at J, with 19 bases in the middle. Germline loops: CDR1 SGHTA, CDR2 FQGNSA. The CDR3 sequence: CASSPREPIHDGYTF. CDR3 in DNA: TGTGCCAGCAGCCCGAGGGAGCCGATCCACGATGGCTACACCTTC.

The CDR3 DNA reads as TGCGCCAGCAGCCCTACGGGACTCTACGAGCAGTACTTC. It is translated as CASSPTGLYEQYF. The chain carries TRBV5-1 and TRBJ2-7, with D possibly matching TRBD2 (6 bases). This CDR3 spans 13 amino acids. Germline V gene lookup returns CDR1 SGHRS and CDR2 YFSETQ. With 4 bases removed from V and 3 bases from J, the gap between germline ends came to 11 bases. Variable domain in full (rest from reference TRBV5-1 and TRBJ2-7): KAGVTQTPRYLIKTRGQQVTLSCSPISGHRSVSWYQQTPGQGLQFLFEYFSETQRNKGNFPGRFSGRQFSNSRSEMNVSTLELGDSALYLCASSPTGLYEQYFGPGTRLTVT.

The chain carries TRBV2 and TRBJ2-3; a possible D gene is TRBD1 (6 bases). Germline lookup yields CDR1 SNHLY and CDR2 FYNNEI. V lost 3 bases, J lost 1 base, and 8 bases lay in between. This CDR3 region has 14 residues. CDR3 sequence reads: CASSEDSGTDTQYF. DNA for the CDR3: TGTGCCAGCAGTGAGGACAGCGGCACAGATACGCAGTATTTT.

The gene calls are TRBV5-1 and TRBJ2-5; no firm D call. Per the germline V gene, CDR1 is SGHRS and CDR2 is YFSETQ. V was clipped by 7 bases and J by 5 bases, with 24 bases between them. The CDR3 spans 16 residues. As DNA, the CDR3 is TGCGCCAGCTATCCATCATTAGTGGTAGCCGGGGAGACCCAGTACTTC. Its protein is CASYPSLVVAGETQYF. Combining the CDR3 with reference TRBV5-1 and TRBJ2-5 gives the whole variable domain KAGVTQTPRYLIKTRGQQVTLSCSPISGHRSVSWYQQTPGQGLQFLFEYFSETQRNKGNFPGRFSGRQFSNSRSEMNVSTLELGDSALYLCASYPSLVVAGETQYFGPGTRLLVL.

This clone occurred once. The chain combines TRBV6-1 with TRBJ2-2; TRBD2 is a possible D gene (5 bases). The CDR3 sequence is 15 residues long. Germline V CDR1 and CDR2: MNHNS, SASEGT. The ends were cut back, 1 base at V and 7 bases at J, with 13 bases in the middle. The CDR3 region is CASSEVLSVIGELFF. Here the CDR3 DNA reads TGTGCCAGCAGTGAAGTACTTAGCGTTATCGGGGAGCTGTTTTTT.

J is TRBJ2-1 and V is TRBV29-1; D unresolved. V dropped 2 bases and J dropped 4 bases, with 6 bases sitting between them. The CDR3 is made up of 12 amino acids. Per germline, CDR1 SQVTM and CDR2 ANQGSEA. CDR3 DNA: TGCAGCGTTGAATCAGTTTACAATGAGCAGTTCTTC. As protein: CSVESVYNEQFF.

The chain combines TRBV7-2 with TRBJ2-1; TRBD2 agrees at 9 bases. The CDR3 contains 16 residues. V shed 3 bases, J shed 7 bases, and the junction held 10 bases outside the gene matches. Germline V gene data show CDR1 as SGHTA and CDR2 as FQGNSA. CDR3 amino acids: CASSFKKRGAGNEQFF. DNA for the CDR3: TGTGCCAGCAGCTTCAAAAAGCGGGGGGCCGGAAATGAGCAGTTCTTC.

The chain combines TRBV27 with TRBJ1-2; TRBD1 matches 8 bases. The germline V gene encodes CDR1 MNHEY and CDR2 SMNVEV (reference sequence). Trimming removed 7 bases from V and 1 base from J; junction bases left unmatched: 14. The CDR3 has 17 residues. CDR3 DNA sequence: TGTGCCAGCACGCCAACCTTGAGGACAGGGCTTAACTATGGCTACACCTTC. Its translation is CASTPTLRTGLNYGYTF.

The chain carries TRBV6-1 and TRBJ2-3; D gene unclear. V lost 2 bases and J 2 bases, leaving 5 bases between the germline ends. Germline V gives CDR1 MNHNS, CDR2 SASEGT. CDR3 length: 13 residues. The CDR3 here is CASSERYTDTQYF. The CDR3 region has the DNA TGTGCCAGCAGTGAACGGTACACAGATACGCAGTATTTT.

This clone was observed a few times. This chain joins TRBV7-9 and TRBJ1-2; D is uncertain. CDR1 and CDR2 (germline): SEHNR, FQNEAQ (reference sequence). Trimming took off 5 bases at V and 2 bases at J, with 6 bases between the two ends. The CDR3 runs 12 residues. The DNA of the CDR3 is TGTGCCAGCAGCCGCGGCAACTATGGCTACACCTTC. Encoded protein: CASSRGNYGYTF. The full variable domain, in which reference TRBV7-9 and TRBJ1-2 provide the parts outside the CDR3, is DTGVSQNPRHKITKRGQNVTFRCDPISEHNRLYWYRQTLGQGPEFLTYFQNEAQLEKSRLLSDRFSAERPKGSFSTLEIQRTEQGDSAMYLCASSRGNYGYTFGSGTRLTVV.

The rearrangement uses TRBV7-8 and TRBJ1-2, with D possibly being TRBD1 (6 bases). Trimming removed 7 bases at V and 2 bases at J, with 14 bases between. Germline V gives CDR1 SGHVS, CDR2 FQNEAQ. This CDR3 is built from 14 residues. This CDR3 is CASTPDSFNYGYTF. The CDR3 nucleotides are TGTGCCAGCACCCCGGACAGCTTCAACTATGGCTACACCTTC.

The count of this clone is one. The chain links TRBV19 to TRBJ1-5, with a possible D match to TRBD1 (6 bases). CDR1 is LNHDA, CDR2 SQIVND, per germline (reference sequence). V lost 4 bases to trimming and J lost 0 bases, with 16 bases between them. The CDR3 is 17 residues long. CDR3: CASSTYKTGSSNQPQHF. CDR3 DNA: TGTGCCAGTAGTACATACAAGACAGGTAGTAGCAATCAGCCCCAGCATTTT.

The rearrangement links TRBV18 to TRBJ2-5; a weak D match, TRBD2 (6 bases). Germline V gives CDR1 KGHSH, CDR2 LQKENI. Between the trimmed V and J ends, which lost 1 base and 1 base, there was a span of 10 bases. The CDR3 has 15 amino acids. CDR3 bases: TGTGCCAGCTCACCACTTGGGGGACTCCAAGAGACCCAGTACTTC. This codes for CASSPLGGLQETQYF.

The chain carries TRBV21-1 and TRBJ2-4; the table's D call TRBD2 went unverified against the DNA. TRBV21-1 is assigned pseudogene status. This CDR3 spans 17 amino acids. In nucleotides, the CDR3 is TGTGCCAGCAGCAAAGTGGGAGGCGGATGGGCCGGGGACATTCAGTACTTC. This encodes CASSKVGGGWAGDIQYF.

The chain combines TRBV19 with TRBJ2-3; TRBD2 might be the D (5 bases). This CDR3 has 13 amino acids. Trimming took 9 bases from V and 1 from J, leaving 11 bases between them. CDR1 is LNHDA and CDR2 is SQIVND in the germline V gene (reference sequence). The CDR3 DNA sequence: TGTGCCAGCCTGACGGAGGGCACAGATACGCAGTATTTT. Amino acid sequence: CASLTEGTDTQYF.

The J gene is TRBJ2-3, the V gene TRBV15; 11 bases align to TRBD2. The germline CDR1 and CDR2 sequences are LNHNV and YYDKDF (reference sequence). The trim removed 5 bases at V and 0 bases at J, leaving 7 bases unmatched. The CDR3 length is 17 residues. In DNA, the CDR3 is TGTGCCACCAGCGCCCGCCTAGCGGGGGGTAGCACAGATACGCAGTATTTT. This encodes CATSARLAGGSTDTQYF.

This clone occurred a few times. The chain employs TRBV28 and TRBJ2-2; possibly TRBD2 for D (7 bases). Looked up from germline, CDR1 is MDHEN and CDR2 is SYDVKM. This CDR3 has 20 amino acids. The V gene lost 4 bases and the J gene lost 2 bases, with 26 bases spanning the gap. This chain's CDR3 is CASSSRLLRGHQNNTGELFF. CDR3 DNA: TGTGCCAGCAGTTCCCGCCTTTTGCGGGGGCACCAAAATAACACCGGGGAGCTGTTTTTT.

The chain employs TRBV5-1 and TRBJ2-5; maybe TRBD2 (5 bases). Trimming left V 4 bases short and J 5 bases short, with 15 bases between. CDR3 length: 14 amino acids. Per the germline V gene, CDR1 is SGHRS and CDR2 is YFSETQ. The DNA for the CDR3 is TGCGCCAGCAGCCTGGACTCCTCGGGGGAGACCCAGTACTTC. It translates to CASSLDSSGETQYF.

Here the CDR3 reads CASSPRSGANVLTF. CDR3 nucleotides: TGTGCCAGCTCACCCAGATCTGGGGCCAACGTCCTGACTTTC. V usage is TRBV18 and J usage is TRBJ2-6; D is ambiguous. The V gene's germline CDR1 is KGHSH and CDR2 LQKENI. The V and J ends lost 3 bases and 1 base respectively, with 4 bases between them. The CDR3 spans 14 residues.

The rearrangement links TRBV7-2 to TRBJ2-7; 9 bases are a match to TRBD1. Germline CDR1 reads SGHTA; CDR2 reads FQGNSA. With 0 bases clipped from V and 4 bases from J, the junction kept 7 bases outside the gene matches. This CDR3 is 16 amino acids long. The DNA for the CDR3 is TGTGCCAGCAGCTTAGCCCCTGGGACAGGGAAATACGAGCAGTACTTC. Protein: CASSLAPGTGKYEQYF.

This chain uses TRBV27 with TRBJ1-2; possible D gene TRBD1, 6 bases. CDR1 and CDR2 from the germline V gene are MNHEY and SMNVEV (reference sequence). The CDR3 is 16 amino acids. Trimming took 7 bases from V and 1 from J, leaving 19 bases between them. The CDR3 protein is CASTPLAAGDNYGYTF. The CDR3, as DNA: TGTGCCAGCACCCCCCTAGCGGCAGGGGATAACTATGGCTACACCTTC.

This chain joins TRBV7-9 and TRBJ1-1, with D unresolved. Trimming left V 2 bases short and J 11 bases short, with 9 bases between. The CDR3 contains 11 residues. The germline CDR1 and CDR2 sequences are SEHNR and FQNEAQ (reference sequence). DNA of the CDR3: TGTGCCAGCAGCTTAAAATACCAGGCTTTCTTT. Its protein product is CASSLKYQAFF.

CDR3 DNA: TGCAGCCCGGTGGCTAGCGGCACAGATACGCAGTATTTT. This gives the protein CSPVASGTDTQYF. The chain combines TRBV29-1 with TRBJ2-3; tentatively, D is TRBD2 (6 bases). CDR3 length: 13 residues. Deletions cut 8 bases from V and 1 base from J, with 13 bases between. The germline gives CDR1 SQVTM, CDR2 ANQGSEA.

The chain has TRBV4-1 and TRBJ2-2; no clear D. Germline values: CDR1 MGHRA, CDR2 YSYEKL. Deletions cut 2 bases from V and 0 bases from J, with 13 bases between. The CDR3 consists of 17 residues. The CDR3 coding sequence is TGCGCCAGCAGCCAAAGGCGGAAGTTCGCGAACACCGGGGAGCTGTTTTTT. It codes for CASSQRRKFANTGELFF.

The chain is built from TRBV25-1 and TRBJ2-5; TRBD1 matches at 7 bases. CDR1 and CDR2 (germline): MGHDK, SYGVNS. CDR3 length: 15 amino acids. The trim removed 5 bases at V and 0 bases at J, leaving 6 bases unmatched. CDR3 sequence (DNA): TGTGCCAGCAGTCTACCGGGACAGCACCAAGAGACCCAGTACTTC. Translation: CASSLPGQHQETQYF.

This clone was counted a few times. The chain links TRBV5-1 to TRBJ1-6; D gene unclear. V lost 4 bases to trimming and J lost 9 bases, with 17 bases between them. The germline V gene has CDR1 SGHRS and CDR2 YFSETQ. This CDR3 comprises 15 residues. The CDR3, as DNA: TGCGCCAGCAGCACAATAGACGGGGTGAGTTCACCCCTCCACTTT. It translates to CASSTIDGVSSPLHF.

The V call is TRBV13, the J call TRBJ1-1; D gene ambiguous. This CDR3 comprises 14 residues. With 2 bases removed from V and 2 bases from J, the gap between germline ends came to 9 bases. In germline, CDR1 is PRHDT, CDR2 FYEKMQ (reference sequence). CDR3 DNA sequence: TGTGCCAGCAGCTTAATGGGAGGAAACACTGAAGCTTTCTTT. Amino acid sequence: CASSLMGGNTEAFF.

The chain uses TRBV14 and TRBJ2-5, with 13 bases identical to TRBD2. The CDR3 contains 22 residues. The V segment lost 0 bases and the J segment 4 bases; nucleotides outside the gene matches: 20. Per germline, CDR1 SGHDN and CDR2 FVKESK. The CDR3 coding sequence is TGTGCCAGCAGCCAAGATACCCGCAAGACTAGCGGGGGGCTTCACGGCCGAGAGACCCAGTACTTC. Translated, it gives CASSQDTRKTSGGLHGRETQYF.